Shown below are 5 T cell receptor beta chains from a single sample sequenced in a study of T cell repertoires in cytomegalovirus infection. TCRdb re-analysed the reads in MiXCR, keeping a single row per CDR3 protein. The sample shows some 200,000 distinct CDR3 sequences, more than 9% of them seen only once. The sample was PBMCs. These receptor sequences come from a human donor in good health (CMV status not recorded). Some clones in this sample may be carry-over from other donors' samples.

V usage is TRBV7-9 and J usage is TRBJ2-1; D may be TRBD2 (6 bases). There are 15 residues in the CDR3. Trimming removed 4 bases at V and 2 bases at J, with 12 bases between. Germline loops: CDR1 SEHNR, CDR2 FQNEAQ (reference sequence). The CDR3 nucleotides are TGTGCCAGCAGCTCCGGACTACTACCCTACAATGAGCAGTTCTTC. Translation gives CASSSGLLPYNEQFF.

This clonotype was seen repeatedly, ten times or more. The gene calls are TRBV7-2 and TRBJ2-4; the D is unclear. The CDR3 contains 15 residues. With 6 bases removed from V and 0 bases from J, the gap between germline ends came to 12 bases. From germline, CDR1 is SGHTA and CDR2 FQGNSA. CDR3 sequence (DNA): TGTGCCAGCAGTCTGTTCAGAGTAGCCAAAAACATTCAGTACTTC. It yields the protein CASSLFRVAKNIQYF.

This clonotype was recorded many times. The chain joins TRBV7-9 to TRBJ2-1; possibly TRBD1 for D (5 bases). CDR1 SEHNR and CDR2 FQNEAQ come from the germline V gene (reference sequence). This CDR3 region has 14 residues. Deletions cut 7 bases from V and 3 bases from J, with 13 bases between. Here the CDR3 reads CASNSDSFYNEQFF. The CDR3 nucleotides read TGTGCCAGCAACTCTGACAGCTTCTACAATGAGCAGTTCTTC.

CDR3 DNA: TGTGCCAGCAGTTTACCCCCGGGACTACGAAAGCGGGAGACCCAGTACTTC. Its translation is CASSLPPGLRKRETQYF. The V and J genes are TRBV28 and TRBJ2-5; 7 nucleotides agree with TRBD2. The CDR3 contains 17 residues. Germline V gene data show CDR1 as MDHEN and CDR2 as SYDVKM. V lost 2 bases, J lost 5 bases, and 14 bases stayed unmatched.

This clonotype was counted at least ten times. The chain joins TRBV7-2 to TRBJ2-7; a possible D gene is TRBD1 (6 bases). Germline values: CDR1 SGHTA, CDR2 FQGNSA. V gave up 1 base and J gave up 6 bases, with 19 bases separating them. This CDR3 is built from 16 residues. This CDR3 is CASSLVGSGVPFEQYF. The DNA for the CDR3 is TGTGCCAGCAGCTTAGTAGGGTCAGGGGTTCCCTTCGAGCAGTACTTC.